This TCR beta chain was profiled in a study of cytomegalovirus exposure and HLA in healthy donors. Study findings and constraints: TCR beta sequences reportedly predicted most subjects' HLA-A and HLA-B alleles accurately. Previous analysis showed most TCR beta V segments were productive about 87% or about 30% of the time. Investigators reported some 150 TCR beta chains as tied to cytomegalovirus. Some segments of the V type, notably TRBV6-2 and TRBV6-3, were excluded as indistinguishable.

As for this clone: Its antigen remains unidentified.

PCR amplification relied on 60 Vbeta primers (plus 13 Jbeta primers). Sequenced by immunoSEQ multiplex PCR; TCRdb stores in-frame clones only, minus some. The sample carries approximately 86,000 clones, 75% to 90% recorded once. The V gene's germline CDR1 is SGHTA and CDR2 FQGTGA. The CDR3 sequence is 13 residues long. Trimming shortened V by 4 bases and J by 10 bases, and 15 bases separated the two germline ends. This clonotype was sampled from a man aged 40-49 years in good health and CMV-seropositive. The rearrangement links TRBV7-3 to TRBJ2-3; maybe TRBD1 (6 bases). What was sequenced was PBMCs. The CDR3 DNA reads as TGTGCCAGCAGCTCCGGGTCGAAGGGGGCGCAGTATTTT. Residues: CASSSGSKGAQYF.